Shown below are 18 T cell receptor beta chains from a single sample sequenced in a study of cytomegalovirus exposure and HLA in healthy donors. The primer mix had 60 Vbeta and 13 Jbeta primers. Clones were read by immunoSEQ multiplex PCR, and TCRdb kept only the in-frame ones, dropping some. Recorded here are about 42,000 clones; the top ten clones represent 1% to 1.5%. Sequenced: PBMCs. The receptors stem from a man under 40 in good health and CMV-seronegative.

This sequence joins TRBV10-3 and TRBJ2-1; a possible D gene is TRBD2 (6 bases). Germline V gives CDR1 ENHRY, CDR2 SYGVKD. The CDR3 is 14 amino acids. The V end was cut by 4 bases, the J end by 7 bases, with 14 bases between. The CDR3 protein is CAISASLARNEQFF. In nucleotides, the CDR3 is TGTGCCATCAGTGCCTCACTAGCTAGGAATGAGCAGTTCTTC.

The chain couples TRBV18 to TRBJ2-5; 8 bases map to TRBD2. Looked up from germline, CDR1 is KGHSH and CDR2 is LQKENI. With 6 bases clipped from V and 5 bases from J, the junction kept 14 bases outside the gene matches. The CDR3 consists of 16 residues. The CDR3 DNA sequence: TGTGCCAGCTCCCTTGGGAGCGGGAGAAAAAGCGAGACCCAGTACTTC. As protein: CASSLGSGRKSETQYF.

The J gene is TRBJ2-7, the V gene TRBV18, with 11 bases lining up with TRBD2. V lost 0 bases and J lost 2; bases outside the gene matches: 3. The CDR3 loop spans 16 amino acids. The V gene's germline CDR1 is KGHSH and CDR2 LQKENI. The CDR3 bases are TGTGCCAGCTCACCACCGGGACTAGCGGTGACCTACGAGCAGTACTTC. It is translated as CASSPPGLAVTYEQYF.

The chain is built from TRBV2 and TRBJ1-5; TRBD1 agrees at 8 bases. Germline values: CDR1 SNHLY, CDR2 FYNNEI. The trim removed 11 bases at V and 4 bases at J, leaving 10 bases unmatched. This CDR3 has 14 residues. The DNA of the CDR3 is TGTGCCGGGAAAGCCGACAGGGGAAATCAGCCCCAGCATTTT. It translates to CAGKADRGNQPQHF.

This chain connects TRBV4-3 to TRBJ2-3; TRBD2 matches at 8 bases. The CDR3 runs 18 residues. J lost 2 bases, V lost 0 bases, and 10 bases had no gene match. Germline-derived CDR1 and CDR2 are LGHNA and YSLEER. The CDR3 sequence is CASSQDRIAGFSTDTQYF. The CDR3 nucleotides read TGCGCCAGCAGCCAAGATCGGATAGCGGGGTTCTCCACAGATACGCAGTATTTT.

This chain joins TRBV10-2 and TRBJ1-2, with 7 bases matching TRBD1. CDR3 length: 15 amino acids. Germline V gene data show CDR1 as WSHSY and CDR2 as SAAADI. V was clipped by 8 bases and J by 4 bases; unmatched bases: 13. The CDR3 is CASWPADRTRYGYTF. CDR3 in DNA: TGCGCCAGCTGGCCCGCGGACAGGACCCGCTATGGCTACACCTTC.

The chain has TRBV30 and TRBJ1-5; D gene uncertain. This CDR3 has 14 amino acids. From germline, CDR1 is GTSNPN and CDR2 SVGIG (reference sequence). Trimming stripped 1 base from V and 5 bases from J, with 12 bases between. CDR3 in amino acids: CAWSGGPFHQPQHF. The CDR3 DNA sequence: TGTGCCTGGAGTGGCGGTCCTTTTCATCAGCCCCAGCATTTT.

CDR3 bases: TGTGCCAGCAGAGCTACAGGGGAAAGCACTGAAGCTTTCTTT. Its translation: CASRATGESTEAFF. The chain couples TRBV2 to TRBJ1-1; 7 bases are a match to TRBD1. Germline trimming cut 6 bases from V and 4 bases from J; bases unmatched to any gene: 8. The CDR3 totals 14 residues. Looked up from germline, CDR1 is SNHLY and CDR2 is FYNNEI.

CDR3 nucleotides: TGTGCCAGCAGCCCGCCTGGACAGGGGCCCTCTGGCTACACCTTC. Encoded protein: CASSPPGQGPSGYTF. The chain couples TRBV9 to TRBJ1-2, with 9 bases fitting TRBD1. V dropped 4 bases and J dropped 7; count of bases not matched to a gene: 11. Germline V gene sequence: CDR1 SGDLS, CDR2 YYNGEE. This CDR3 comprises 15 residues.

The chain employs TRBV29-1 and TRBJ2-7; 9 nucleotides match TRBD2. CDR1 SQVTM and CDR2 ANQGSEA come from the germline V gene. V was pared by 4 bases and J by 7 bases, with 11 bases of the junction left unmatched. This CDR3 spans 14 amino acids. The chain's CDR3 is CSVAQGAGGREQYF. The CDR3 DNA sequence: TGCAGCGTTGCCCAGGGAGCGGGAGGAAGGGAGCAGTACTTC.

The V gene is TRBV6-1, the J gene TRBJ1-5, with D uncertain. This CDR3 has 14 amino acids. Germline assignment: CDR1 MNHNS and CDR2 SASEGT. The ends were cut back, 3 bases at V and 5 bases at J, with 11 bases in the middle. CDR3 in amino acids: CASSDEGYHQPQHF. The CDR3 DNA follows: TGTGCCAGCAGTGACGAGGGTTATCATCAGCCCCAGCATTTT.

This chain links TRBV30 with TRBJ2-7, with 12 bases matching TRBD2. V dropped 2 bases and J dropped 5; count of bases not matched to a gene: 7. Looked up from germline, CDR1 is GTSNPN and CDR2 is SVGIG (reference sequence). The CDR3 totals 15 residues. The CDR3 is CAWSTGTSGFDEQYF. The CDR3 DNA reads TGTGCCTGGAGTACCGGGACTAGCGGGTTTGACGAGCAGTACTTC.

V and J are TRBV7-9 and TRBJ1-1, with D possibly TRBD1 on 6 matching bases. The CDR3 covers 16 residues. Germline lookup yields CDR1 SEHNR and CDR2 FQNEAQ (reference sequence). Trimming pared 1 base from V and 1 base from J, leaving 13 bases between. The chain's CDR3 is CASSLVSGTPNTEAFF. CDR3 nucleotides: TGTGCCAGCAGCTTAGTCTCCGGGACACCGAACACTGAAGCTTTCTTT.

The chain carries TRBV30 and TRBJ2-1; no clear D gene. Germline CDR1 GTSNPN, CDR2 SVGIG (reference sequence). The CDR3 runs to 11 residues. V lost 0 bases and J lost 14, with 11 bases in between. The CDR3 DNA reads TGTGCCTGGAGTGTACAGTTAGTAGAGTTCTTC. It yields the protein CAWSVQLVEFF.

This chain uses TRBV30 with TRBJ1-2; D uncertain. The CDR3 loop spans 14 amino acids. Per the germline V gene, CDR1 is GTSNPN and CDR2 is SVGIG (reference sequence). Trimming removed 1 base at V and 5 bases at J, with 14 bases between. The CDR3 protein is CAWSDAPRSYGYTF. CDR3 bases: TGTGCCTGGAGTGACGCCCCCCGGTCTTATGGCTACACCTTC.

CDR3 nucleotides: TGTGCCAGCAGCCAAGGCGCCGGGGTAGTTGAGGAGGAGCAGTACTTC. Protein: CASSQGAGVVEEEQYF. The chain combines TRBV4-2 with TRBJ2-7; D perhaps matches TRBD2 (5 bases). Germline V lookup: CDR1 LGHNA, CDR2 YNFKEQ. This CDR3 contains 16 residues. V lost 1 base to trimming and J lost 7 bases, with 20 bases between them.

The V gene is TRBV6-6, the J gene TRBJ2-1; 14 bases are shared with TRBD2. There are 14 residues in the CDR3. With V trimmed by 6 bases and J by 9 bases, 4 bases remained unmatched. Germline V gene sequence: CDR1 MNHNY, CDR2 SVGAGI (reference sequence). In DNA form, the CDR3 reads TGTGCCAGCAGGGGACTAGCGGGAGAGCGTGAGCAGTTCTTC. It specifies CASRGLAGEREQFF.

This chain joins TRBV7-6 and TRBJ2-7, with 12 bases aligning to TRBD1. The CDR3 is 15 residues long. Germline V gives CDR1 SGHVS, CDR2 FNYEAQ. J gave up 3 bases and V 5 bases, and 5 bases lay outside the gene matches. CDR3 sequence (DNA): TGTGCCAGCAGCACCGGGACAGGGGGCGTCTACGAGCAGTACTTC. It encodes CASSTGTGGVYEQYF.